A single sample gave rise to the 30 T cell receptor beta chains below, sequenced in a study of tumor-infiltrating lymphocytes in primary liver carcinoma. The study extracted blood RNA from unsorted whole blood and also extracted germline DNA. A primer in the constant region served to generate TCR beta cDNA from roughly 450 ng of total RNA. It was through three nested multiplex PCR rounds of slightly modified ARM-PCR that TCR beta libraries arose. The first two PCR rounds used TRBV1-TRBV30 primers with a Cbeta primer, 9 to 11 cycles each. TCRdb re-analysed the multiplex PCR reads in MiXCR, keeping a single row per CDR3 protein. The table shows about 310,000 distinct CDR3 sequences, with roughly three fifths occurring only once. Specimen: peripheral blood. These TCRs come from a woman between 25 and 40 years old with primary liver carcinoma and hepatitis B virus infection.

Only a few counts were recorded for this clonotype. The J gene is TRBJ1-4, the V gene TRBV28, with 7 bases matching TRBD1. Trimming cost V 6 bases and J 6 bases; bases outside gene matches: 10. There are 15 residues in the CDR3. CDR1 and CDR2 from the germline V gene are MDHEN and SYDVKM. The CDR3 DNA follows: TGTGCCAGCAGCTCAATCCGACAGGGACATGAAAAACTGTTTTTT. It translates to CASSSIRQGHEKLFF.

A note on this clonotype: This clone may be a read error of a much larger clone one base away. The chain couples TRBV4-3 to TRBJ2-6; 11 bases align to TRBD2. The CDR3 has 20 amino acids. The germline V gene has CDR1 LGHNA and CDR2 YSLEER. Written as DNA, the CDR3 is TGCACCAGCAGCCAACACCTTAGCGGGAGGGCCCTCTCTGGGGCCAACGTCCTGACTTTC. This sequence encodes CTSSQHLSGRALSGANVLTF.

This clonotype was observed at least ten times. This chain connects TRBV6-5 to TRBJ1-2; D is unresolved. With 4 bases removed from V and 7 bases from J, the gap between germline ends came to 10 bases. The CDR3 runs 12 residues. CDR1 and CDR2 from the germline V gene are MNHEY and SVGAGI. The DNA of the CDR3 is TGTGCCAGCAGTTCGCTACTGGGTGGCTACACCTTC. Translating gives CASSSLLGGYTF.

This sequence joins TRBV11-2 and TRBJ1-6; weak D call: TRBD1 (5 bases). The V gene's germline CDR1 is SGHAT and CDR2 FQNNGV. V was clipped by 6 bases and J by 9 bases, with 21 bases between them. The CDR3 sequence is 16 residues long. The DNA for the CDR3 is TGTGCCAGCAGGGACACTCGACGCGGAATGTGTTCACCCCTCCACTTT. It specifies CASRDTRRGMCSPLHF.

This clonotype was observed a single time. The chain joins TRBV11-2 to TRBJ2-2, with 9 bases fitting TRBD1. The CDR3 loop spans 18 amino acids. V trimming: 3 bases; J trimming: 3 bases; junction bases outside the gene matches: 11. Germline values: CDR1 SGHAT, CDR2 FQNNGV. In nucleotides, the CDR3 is TGTGCCAGCAGCTTTCCTACAGGGGGCGGATCAGACACCGGGGAGCTGTTTTTT. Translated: CASSFPTGGGSDTGELFF.

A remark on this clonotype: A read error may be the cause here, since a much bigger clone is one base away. The CDR3 loop is CSVGLTGGNNEQFF. The CDR3 region has the DNA TGCAGCGTTGGTCTGACAGGGGGAAACAATGAGCAGTTCTTC. The genes are TRBV29-1 and TRBJ2-1; 9 positions match TRBD1. The CDR3 sequence is 14 residues long. J was trimmed by 5 bases and V by 4 bases; bases with no gene match: 6. CDR1 is SQVTM and CDR2 is ANQGSEA in the germline V gene.

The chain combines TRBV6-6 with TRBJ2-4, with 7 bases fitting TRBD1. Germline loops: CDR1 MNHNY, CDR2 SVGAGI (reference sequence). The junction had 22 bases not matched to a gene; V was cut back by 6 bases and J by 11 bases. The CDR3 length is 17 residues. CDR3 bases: TGTGCCAGCAGACCAGCCCTAAGAACAGGGGATCGGAACGTTCAGTACTTC. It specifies CASRPALRTGDRNVQYF.

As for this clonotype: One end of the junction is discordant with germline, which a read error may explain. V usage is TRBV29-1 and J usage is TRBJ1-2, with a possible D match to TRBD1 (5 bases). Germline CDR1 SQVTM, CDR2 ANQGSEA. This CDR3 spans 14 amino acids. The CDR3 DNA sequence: TGCAGCGCTGAAGGTCAGGGAGCTAACTATGGCCACACCTTC. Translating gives CSAEGQGANYGHTF.

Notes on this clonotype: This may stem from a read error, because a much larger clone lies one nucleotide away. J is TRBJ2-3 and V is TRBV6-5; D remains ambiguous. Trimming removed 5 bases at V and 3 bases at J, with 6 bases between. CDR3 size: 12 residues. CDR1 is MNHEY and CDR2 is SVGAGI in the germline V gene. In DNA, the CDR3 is TGTGCCAGCAGTGACAAAACAGATACGCAGTATTTT. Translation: CASSDKTDTQYF.

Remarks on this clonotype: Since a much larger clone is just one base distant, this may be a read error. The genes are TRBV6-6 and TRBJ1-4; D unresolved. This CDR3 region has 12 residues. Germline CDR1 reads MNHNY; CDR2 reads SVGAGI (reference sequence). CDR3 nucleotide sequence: TGTACCAGCAGTTACGGGCGGGAAAAACTGTTTTTT. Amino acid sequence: CTSSYGREKLFF.

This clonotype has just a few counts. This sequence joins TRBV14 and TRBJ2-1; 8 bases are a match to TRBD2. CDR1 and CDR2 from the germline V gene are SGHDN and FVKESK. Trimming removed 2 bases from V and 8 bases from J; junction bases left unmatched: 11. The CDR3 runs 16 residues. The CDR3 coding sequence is TGTGCCAGCAGCCAAAATAGCGGGAAAATAGTCGATGAGCAGTTCTTC. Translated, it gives CASSQNSGKIVDEQFF.

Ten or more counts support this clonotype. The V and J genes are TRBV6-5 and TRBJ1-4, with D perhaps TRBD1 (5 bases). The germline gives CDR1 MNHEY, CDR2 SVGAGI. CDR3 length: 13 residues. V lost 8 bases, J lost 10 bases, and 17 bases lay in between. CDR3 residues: CASARDHLGKLFF. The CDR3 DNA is TGTGCCAGCGCTAGGGACCATCTCGGAAAACTGTTTTTT.

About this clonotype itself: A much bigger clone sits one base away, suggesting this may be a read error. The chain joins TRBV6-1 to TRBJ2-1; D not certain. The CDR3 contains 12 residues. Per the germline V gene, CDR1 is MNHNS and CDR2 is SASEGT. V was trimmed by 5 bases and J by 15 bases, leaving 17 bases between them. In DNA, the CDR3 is TGTGCCAGCAGTCTGGATGCGAGTTCACGGTTCTTC. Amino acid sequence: CASSLDASSRFF.

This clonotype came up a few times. The CDR3 DNA sequence: TGTGCCAGCAGTTATTGGGGAACCGGGGAGCTGTTTTTT. Its protein product is CASSYWGTGELFF. The chain recombines TRBV6-5 with TRBJ2-2; D ambiguous. The germline gives CDR1 MNHEY, CDR2 SVGAGI. Trimming removed 3 bases from V and 5 bases from J, with 7 bases in between. CDR3 size: 13 residues.

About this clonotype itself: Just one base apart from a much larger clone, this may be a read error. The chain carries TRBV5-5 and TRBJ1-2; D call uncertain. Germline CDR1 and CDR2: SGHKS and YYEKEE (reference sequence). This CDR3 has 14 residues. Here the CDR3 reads CASRFPIPTDGHTF. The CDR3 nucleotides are TGTGCCAGCAGATTTCCGATCCCTACCGATGGCCACACCTTC.

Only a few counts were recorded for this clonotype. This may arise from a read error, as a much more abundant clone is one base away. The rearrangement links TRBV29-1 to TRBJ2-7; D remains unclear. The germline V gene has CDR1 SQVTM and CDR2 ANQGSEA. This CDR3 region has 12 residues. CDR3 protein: CNVASDSYEQYF. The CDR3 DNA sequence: TGCAACGTTGCAAGCGACTCCTACGAGCAGTACTTC.

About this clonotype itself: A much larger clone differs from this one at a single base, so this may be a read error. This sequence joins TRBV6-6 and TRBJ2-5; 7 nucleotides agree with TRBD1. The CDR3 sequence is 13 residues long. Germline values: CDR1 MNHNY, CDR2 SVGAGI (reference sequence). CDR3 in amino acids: CASSLTGKETRYF. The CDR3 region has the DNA TGTGCCAGCAGTTTGACAGGGAAAGAGACCCGGTACTTC.

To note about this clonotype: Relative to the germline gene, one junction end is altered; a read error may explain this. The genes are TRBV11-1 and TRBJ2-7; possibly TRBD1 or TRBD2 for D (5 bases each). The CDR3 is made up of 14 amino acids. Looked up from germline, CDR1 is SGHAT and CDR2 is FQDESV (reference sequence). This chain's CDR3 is CASSLRRGPYEQYF. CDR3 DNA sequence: TGTGCCAGCAGCTTGCGACGGGGCCCCTACGAACAGTACTTC.

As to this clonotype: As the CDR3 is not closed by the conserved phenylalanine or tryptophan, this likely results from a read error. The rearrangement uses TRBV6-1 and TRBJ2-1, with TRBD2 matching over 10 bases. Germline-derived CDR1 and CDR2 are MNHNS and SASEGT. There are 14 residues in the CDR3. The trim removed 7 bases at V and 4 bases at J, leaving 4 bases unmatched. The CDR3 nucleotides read TGTGCCAGCACCCGGACTAGCGGTTACAATGAGCAGTTCTAC. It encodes CASTRTSGYNEQFY.

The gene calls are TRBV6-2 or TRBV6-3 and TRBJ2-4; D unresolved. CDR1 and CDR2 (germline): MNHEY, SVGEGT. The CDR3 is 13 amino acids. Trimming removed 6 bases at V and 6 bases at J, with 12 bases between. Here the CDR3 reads CASRPREVNIQYF. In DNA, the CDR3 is TGTGCCAGCAGGCCAAGGGAAGTAAACATTCAGTACTTC.

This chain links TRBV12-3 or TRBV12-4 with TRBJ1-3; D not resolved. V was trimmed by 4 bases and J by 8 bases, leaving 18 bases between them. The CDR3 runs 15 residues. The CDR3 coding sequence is TGTGCCAGCAGTTGGGCAGGACTGCCCGGATACACCATATATTTT. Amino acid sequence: CASSWAGLPGYTIYF.

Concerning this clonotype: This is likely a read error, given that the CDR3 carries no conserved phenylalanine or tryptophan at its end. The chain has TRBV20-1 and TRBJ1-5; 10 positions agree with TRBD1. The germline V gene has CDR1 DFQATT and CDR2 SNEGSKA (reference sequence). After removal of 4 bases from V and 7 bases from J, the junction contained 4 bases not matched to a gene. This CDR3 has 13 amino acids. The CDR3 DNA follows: TGCAGTGCTACTCCGGACAGGGGGCAGCCCCAGCATCTT. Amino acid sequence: CSATPDRGQPQHL.

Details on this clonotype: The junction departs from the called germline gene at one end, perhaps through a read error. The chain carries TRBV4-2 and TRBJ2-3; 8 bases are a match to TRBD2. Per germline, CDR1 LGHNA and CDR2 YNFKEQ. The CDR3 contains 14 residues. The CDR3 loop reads CTSSSRTSSDTQYF. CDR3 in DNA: TGTACCAGCAGCTCACGGACTAGCAGCGATACGCAGTACTTT.

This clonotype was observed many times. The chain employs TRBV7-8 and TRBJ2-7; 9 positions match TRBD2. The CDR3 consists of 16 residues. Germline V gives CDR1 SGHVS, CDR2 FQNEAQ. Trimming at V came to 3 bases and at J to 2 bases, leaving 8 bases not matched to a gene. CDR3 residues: CASSFGASGTPYEQYF. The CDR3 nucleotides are TGTGCCAGCAGCTTCGGAGCTAGCGGGACCCCCTACGAGCAGTACTTC.

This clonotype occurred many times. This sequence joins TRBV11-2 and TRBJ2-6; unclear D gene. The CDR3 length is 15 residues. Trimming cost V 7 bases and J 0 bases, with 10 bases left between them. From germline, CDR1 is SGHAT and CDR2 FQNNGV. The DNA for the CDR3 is TGTGCCAGCACCAAAACGGGCTCTGGGGCCAACGTCCTGACTTTC. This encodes CASTKTGSGANVLTF.

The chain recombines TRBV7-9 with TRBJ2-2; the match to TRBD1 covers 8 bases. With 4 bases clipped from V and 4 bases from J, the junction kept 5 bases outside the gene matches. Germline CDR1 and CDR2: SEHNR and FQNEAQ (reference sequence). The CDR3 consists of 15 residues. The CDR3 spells CASSSGQVVTGELFF. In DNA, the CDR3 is TGTGCCAGCAGCTCGGGACAGGTCGTCACCGGGGAGCTGTTTTTT.

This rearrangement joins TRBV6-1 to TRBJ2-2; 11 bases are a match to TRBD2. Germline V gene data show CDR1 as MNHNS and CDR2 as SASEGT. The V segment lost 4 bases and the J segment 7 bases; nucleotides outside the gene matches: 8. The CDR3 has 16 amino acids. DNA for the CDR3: TGTGCCAGCAGTGTACAGACTAGCGGGATGGACGGGGAGCTGTTTTTT. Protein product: CASSVQTSGMDGELFF.

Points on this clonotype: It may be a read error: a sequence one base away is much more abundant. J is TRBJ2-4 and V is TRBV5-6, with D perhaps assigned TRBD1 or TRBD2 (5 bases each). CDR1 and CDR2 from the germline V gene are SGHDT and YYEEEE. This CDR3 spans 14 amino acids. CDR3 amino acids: CACSLRDGKNIQYF. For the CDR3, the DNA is TGTGCCTGCAGCTTGAGGGACGGCAAAAACATTCAGTACTTC.

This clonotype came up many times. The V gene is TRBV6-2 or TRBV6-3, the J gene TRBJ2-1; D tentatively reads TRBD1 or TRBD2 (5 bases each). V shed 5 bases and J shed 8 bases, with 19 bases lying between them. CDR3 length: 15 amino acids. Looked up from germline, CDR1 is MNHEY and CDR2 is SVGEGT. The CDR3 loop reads CASSLYTSRGDEQFF. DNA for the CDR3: TGTGCCAGCAGTCTCTACACTAGTAGAGGGGATGAGCAGTTCTTC.

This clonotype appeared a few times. The CDR3: CASRGGPEAFF. The CDR3 DNA sequence: TGTGCCAGCCGAGGGGGGCCTGAAGCTTTCTTT. The chain links TRBV5-6 to TRBJ1-1; tentatively, D is TRBD1 (6 bases). Trimming took off 7 bases at V and 6 bases at J, with 10 bases between the two ends. The CDR3 is 11 amino acids. Germline loops: CDR1 SGHDT, CDR2 YYEEEE.